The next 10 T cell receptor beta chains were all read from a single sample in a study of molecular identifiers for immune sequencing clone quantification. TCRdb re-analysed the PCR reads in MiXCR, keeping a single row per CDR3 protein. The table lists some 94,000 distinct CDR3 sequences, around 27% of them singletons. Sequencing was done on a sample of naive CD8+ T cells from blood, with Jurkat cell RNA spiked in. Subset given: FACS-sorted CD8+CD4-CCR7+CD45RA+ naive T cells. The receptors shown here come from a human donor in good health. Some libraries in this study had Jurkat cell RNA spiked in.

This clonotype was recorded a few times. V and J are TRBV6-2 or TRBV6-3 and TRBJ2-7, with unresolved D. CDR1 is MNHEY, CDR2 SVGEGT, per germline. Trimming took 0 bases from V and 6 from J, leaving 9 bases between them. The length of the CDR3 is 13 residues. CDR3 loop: CASSYSGFGEQYF. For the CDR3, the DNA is TGTGCCAGCAGTTACTCAGGGTTCGGCGAGCAGTACTTC.

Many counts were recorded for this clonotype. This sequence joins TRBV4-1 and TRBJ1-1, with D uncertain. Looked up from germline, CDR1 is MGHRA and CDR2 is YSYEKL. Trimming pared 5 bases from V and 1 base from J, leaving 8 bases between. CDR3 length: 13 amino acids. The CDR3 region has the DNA TGCGCCAGCAGCTTCCACCAGAACACTGAAGCTTTCTTT. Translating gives CASSFHQNTEAFF.

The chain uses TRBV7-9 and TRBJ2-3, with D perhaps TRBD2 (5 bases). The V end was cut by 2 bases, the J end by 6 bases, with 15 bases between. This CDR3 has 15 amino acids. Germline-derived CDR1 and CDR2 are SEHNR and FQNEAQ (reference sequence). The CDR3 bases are TGTGCCAGCAGCTTAAGCCAGACCTTAGCGGATACGCAGTATTTT. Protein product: CASSLSQTLADTQYF.

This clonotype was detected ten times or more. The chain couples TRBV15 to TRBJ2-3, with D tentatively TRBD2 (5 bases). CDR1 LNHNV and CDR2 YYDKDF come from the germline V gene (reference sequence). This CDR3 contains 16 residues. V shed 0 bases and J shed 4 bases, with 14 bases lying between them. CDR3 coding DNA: TGTGCCACCAGCAGAGAGAGGGAATCTCGCGCAGATACGCAGTATTTT. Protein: CATSRERESRADTQYF. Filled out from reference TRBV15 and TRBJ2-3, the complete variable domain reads DAMVIQNPRYQVTQFGKPVTLSCSQTLNHNVMYWYQQKSSQAPKLLFHYYDKDFNNEADTPDNFQSRRPNTSFCFLDIRSPGLGDTAMYLCATSRERESRADTQYFGPGTRLTVL.

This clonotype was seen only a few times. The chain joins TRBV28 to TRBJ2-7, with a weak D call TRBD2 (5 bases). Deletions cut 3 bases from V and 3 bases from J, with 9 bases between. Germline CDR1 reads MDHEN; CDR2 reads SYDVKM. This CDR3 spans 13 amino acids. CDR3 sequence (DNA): TGTGCCAGCAGTTTTGTGGGGAGCTACGAGCAGTACTTC. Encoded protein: CASSFVGSYEQYF.

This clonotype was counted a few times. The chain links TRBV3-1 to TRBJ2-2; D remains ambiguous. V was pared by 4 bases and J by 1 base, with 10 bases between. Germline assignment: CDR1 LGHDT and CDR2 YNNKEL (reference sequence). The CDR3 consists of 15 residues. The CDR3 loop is CASSPQPGNTGELFF. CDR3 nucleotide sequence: TGTGCCAGCAGCCCCCAGCCCGGGAACACCGGGGAGCTGTTTTTT.

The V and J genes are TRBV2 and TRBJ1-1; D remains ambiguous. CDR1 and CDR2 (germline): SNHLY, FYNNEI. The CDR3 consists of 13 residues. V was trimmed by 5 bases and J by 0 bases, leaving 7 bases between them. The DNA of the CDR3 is TGTGCCAGCAGTCTAGGTATGAACACTGAAGCTTTCTTT. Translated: CASSLGMNTEAFF.

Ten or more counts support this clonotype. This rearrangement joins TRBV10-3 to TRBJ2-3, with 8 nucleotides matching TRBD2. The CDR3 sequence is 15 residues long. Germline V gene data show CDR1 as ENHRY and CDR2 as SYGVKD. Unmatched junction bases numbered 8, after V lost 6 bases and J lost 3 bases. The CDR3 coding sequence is TGTGCCATCAGCCAGAGCGGGAGTGTAACAGATACGCAGTATTTT. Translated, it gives CAISQSGSVTDTQYF.

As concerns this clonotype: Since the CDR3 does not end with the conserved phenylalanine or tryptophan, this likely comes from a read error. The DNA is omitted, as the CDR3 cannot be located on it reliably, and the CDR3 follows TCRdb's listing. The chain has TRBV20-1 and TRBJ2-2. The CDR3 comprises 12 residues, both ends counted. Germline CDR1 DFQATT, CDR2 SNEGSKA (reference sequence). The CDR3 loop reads CSARIPSGELVL.

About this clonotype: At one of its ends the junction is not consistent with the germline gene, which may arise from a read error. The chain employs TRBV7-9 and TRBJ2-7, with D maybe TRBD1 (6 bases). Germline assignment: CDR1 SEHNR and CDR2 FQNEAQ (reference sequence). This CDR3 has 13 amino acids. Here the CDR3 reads CASSLGDTYERYF. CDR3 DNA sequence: TGTGCCAGCAGCTTAGGGGACACATACGAGCGGTACTTC.